What follows are 22 T cell receptor beta chains derived from one specimen sequenced in a study of T cell responses to AZD1222 COVID-19 vaccine. TCRdb's table, derived via immunoSEQ multiplex PCR, lists solely in-frame clones and lacks some. The table records approximately 77,000 clones, 92% of them present only once. Sequences were derived from peripheral blood, sampled 28 days after the second AZD1222 dose. These receptors all come from an adult who received the AZD1222 COVID-19 vaccine.

The chain has TRBV3-1 (or the pseudogene TRBV3-2) and TRBJ2-2; D gene ambiguous. The CDR3 is 16 residues long. The V and J ends lost 0 bases and 6 bases respectively, with 14 bases between them. Germline V lookup: CDR1 LGHDT, CDR2 YNNKEL (reference sequence). The CDR3 is CASSQDRVRRAGELFF. The CDR3 DNA follows: TGTGCCAGCAGCCAAGATAGGGTGCGACGGGCCGGGGAGCTGTTTTTT.

This sequence joins TRBV6-5 and TRBJ1-4; D is ambiguous. Per germline, CDR1 MNHEY and CDR2 SVGAGI. The CDR3 is made up of 13 amino acids. V lost 4 bases and J lost 6, with 9 bases in between. The CDR3 loop is CASSLLNHEKLFF. The CDR3 nucleotides read TGTGCCAGCAGTTTACTTAACCATGAAAAACTGTTTTTT.

The rearrangement uses TRBV27 and TRBJ2-7; D unclear. V was clipped by 2 bases and J by 4 bases, with 9 bases between them. Germline CDR1 and CDR2: MNHEY and SMNVEV (reference sequence). The CDR3 length is 13 residues. CDR3 residues: CASSLRQRYEQYF. In DNA form, the CDR3 reads TGTGCCAGCAGTTTACGCCAAAGGTACGAGCAGTACTTC.

V is TRBV19 and J is TRBJ1-2; D is unresolved. Germline lookup yields CDR1 LNHDA and CDR2 SQIVND (reference sequence). Trimming shortened V by 0 bases and J by 1 base, and 12 bases separated the two germline ends. This CDR3 is 16 amino acids long. CDR3 region: CASSIDGVDFNYGYTF. The CDR3 DNA reads as TGTGCCAGTAGTATAGATGGTGTGGATTTTAACTATGGCTACACCTTC. Looking up the rest from reference TRBV19 and TRBJ1-2 gives the full variable domain: DGGITQSPKYLFRKEGQNVTLSCEQNLNHDAMYWYRQDPGQGLRLIYYSQIVNDFQKGDIAEGYSVSREKKESFPLTVTSAQKNPTAFYLCASSIDGVDFNYGYTFGSGTRLTVV.

J is TRBJ2-7 and V is TRBV7-2, with 11 positions matching TRBD2. Germline V gene sequence: CDR1 SGHTA, CDR2 FQGNSA. The CDR3 has 16 amino acids. Trimming took 5 bases from V and 2 from J; bases not matched to a gene: 8. CDR3 sequence reads: CASSPVAGGTPYEQYF. The CDR3 DNA reads as TGTGCCAGCAGCCCCGTAGCGGGAGGGACTCCCTACGAGCAGTACTTC. The full variable domain, in which reference TRBV7-2 and TRBJ2-7 provide the parts outside the CDR3, is GAGVSQSPSNKVTEKGKDVELRCDPISGHTALYWYRQSLGQGLEFLIYFQGNSAPDKSGLPSDRFSAERTGGSVSTLTIQRTQQEDSAVYLCASSPVAGGTPYEQYFGPGTRLTVT.

V usage is TRBV7-2 and J usage is TRBJ1-6; unclear D gene. V was trimmed by 5 bases and J by 8 bases, leaving 10 bases between them. The CDR3 spans 13 residues. Germline V gives CDR1 SGHTA, CDR2 FQGNSA. CDR3 bases: TGTGCCAGCAGCCTGAGAAGGGATTCACCCCTCCACTTT. Residues: CASSLRRDSPLHF.

V gene TRBV6-5 combines with J gene TRBJ1-1; D remains unclear. Per the germline V gene, CDR1 is MNHEY and CDR2 is SVGAGI. The CDR3 has 12 amino acids. Trimming stripped 0 bases from V and 4 bases from J, with 3 bases between. The CDR3 protein is CASSYSFTEAFF. The CDR3 DNA reads TGTGCCAGCAGTTACTCGTTCACTGAAGCTTTCTTT.

A few counts support this clone. V usage is TRBV28 and J usage is TRBJ1-2, with D perhaps matching TRBD1 (6 bases). CDR1 and CDR2 from the germline V gene are MDHEN and SYDVKM. The CDR3 consists of 13 residues. V lost 6 bases and J 3 bases, leaving 11 bases between the germline ends. The CDR3 sequence: CASRDWTDYGYTF. In DNA form, the CDR3 reads TGTGCCAGCAGGGATTGGACAGACTATGGCTACACCTTC.

The chain uses TRBV27 and TRBJ2-7; D gene ambiguous. CDR3 length: 14 residues. Germline V gene sequence: CDR1 MNHEY, CDR2 SMNVEV (reference sequence). V lost 5 bases and J 1 base, leaving 12 bases between the germline ends. The CDR3 nucleotides are TGTGCCAGCAGTCCCTCCGGCAGATCCTACGAGCAGTACTTC. It yields the protein CASSPSGRSYEQYF.

Sample share makes this clone medium-sized. V and J are TRBV14 and TRBJ2-3; 9 positions match TRBD1. The germline V gene encodes CDR1 SGHDN and CDR2 FVKESK. The CDR3 is made up of 16 amino acids. The V and J ends lost 4 bases and 2 bases, in that order; junction bases with no gene match: 7. The CDR3 sequence: CASSLWGQGLTDTQYF. The CDR3 DNA is TGTGCCAGCAGCCTCTGGGGACAGGGACTCACAGATACGCAGTATTTT.

This clone was counted only a few times. This chain joins TRBV5-1 and TRBJ2-1; 9 nucleotides line up with TRBD2. V trimming: 3 bases; J trimming: 4 bases; junction bases outside the gene matches: 8. CDR1 is SGHRS and CDR2 is YFSETQ in the germline V gene. CDR3 length: 16 residues. The CDR3 loop is CASSWPTSGLYNEQFF. For the CDR3, the DNA is TGCGCCAGCAGCTGGCCGACTAGCGGACTTTACAATGAGCAGTTCTTC.

The chain combines TRBV4-2 with TRBJ2-4; D remains ambiguous. V lost 3 bases and J 1 base, leaving 10 bases between the germline ends. Per germline, CDR1 LGHNA and CDR2 YNFKEQ. The CDR3 has 15 residues. CDR3 sequence: CASSHSGGAKNIQYF. CDR3 DNA sequence: TGTGCCAGCAGCCACTCCGGTGGGGCCAAAAACATTCAGTACTTC.

The J gene is TRBJ1-2, the V gene TRBV3-1 (or the pseudogene TRBV3-2), with D possibly being TRBD1 (5 bases). The CDR3 consists of 14 residues. Per germline, CDR1 LGHDT and CDR2 YNNKEL (reference sequence). V lost 1 base and J lost 4, with 10 bases in between. The CDR3 DNA sequence: TGTGCCAGCAGCCAAGGACAGCTTCGCTATGGCTACACCTTC. Its translation: CASSQGQLRYGYTF.

The count of this clone is one. The chain is built from TRBV11-2 and TRBJ1-6; no definite D call. Germline V gene data show CDR1 as SGHAT and CDR2 as FQNNGV. V lost 5 bases and J lost 6, with 8 bases in between. There are 13 residues in the CDR3. The CDR3 loop is CASSPSRNSPLHF. Written as DNA, the CDR3 is TGTGCCAGCAGCCCGAGCCGTAATTCACCCCTCCACTTT.

The chain has TRBV3-1 (or the pseudogene TRBV3-2) and TRBJ2-3; no definite D call. CDR1 is LGHDT, CDR2 YNNKEL, per germline (reference sequence). The CDR3 has 13 amino acids. Trimming stripped 1 base from V and 4 bases from J, with 6 bases between. The CDR3: CASSQVVADTQYF. The CDR3 coding sequence is TGTGCCAGCAGCCAAGTCGTAGCAGATACGCAGTATTTT.

CDR3 loop: CASSLGQGGYEQYF. The CDR3, as DNA: TGCGCCAGCAGCTTGGGACAGGGAGGGTACGAGCAGTACTTC. The gene calls are TRBV5-1 and TRBJ2-7; the D gene could be TRBD1 or TRBD2 (7 bases each). The CDR3 totals 14 residues. The ends were cut back, 0 bases at V and 4 bases at J, with 11 bases in the middle. The germline V gene encodes CDR1 SGHRS and CDR2 YFSETQ.

The chain uses TRBV10-3 and TRBJ2-2, with D uncertain. Between the trimmed V and J ends, which lost 8 bases and 6 bases, there was a span of 13 bases. This CDR3 has 13 residues. The germline V gene encodes CDR1 ENHRY and CDR2 SYGVKD. Here the CDR3 reads CAIGTSGPGELFF. The CDR3 region has the DNA TGTGCCATCGGAACGTCAGGACCCGGGGAGCTGTTTTTT.

The chain links TRBV3-1 (or the pseudogene TRBV3-2) to TRBJ2-7, with D hard to call. CDR3 length: 15 amino acids. Germline V lookup: CDR1 LGHDT, CDR2 YNNKEL (reference sequence). The V gene lost 1 base and the J gene lost 2 bases, with 12 bases spanning the gap. CDR3 region: CASSQVLQATYEQYF. DNA for the CDR3: TGTGCCAGCAGCCAAGTGCTTCAGGCCACCTACGAGCAGTACTTC.

The chain has TRBV29-1 and TRBJ1-1; the match to TRBD1 covers 9 bases. This CDR3 is built from 18 residues. Per germline, CDR1 SQVTM and CDR2 ANQGSEA. V was pared by 6 bases and J by 0 bases, with 17 bases of the junction left unmatched. The CDR3 nucleotides read TGCAGCGTCACCCGACCCGCCGGGACAGGGAGTATGAACACTGAAGCTTTCTTT. It codes for CSVTRPAGTGSMNTEAFF. Variable domain in full (rest from reference TRBV29-1 and TRBJ1-1): SAVISQKPSRDICQRGTSLTIQCQVDSQVTMMFWYRQQPGQSLTLIATANQGSEATYESGFVIDKFPISRPNLTFSTLTVSNMSPEDSSIYLCSVTRPAGTGSMNTEAFFGQGTRLTVV.

This rearrangement joins TRBV6-1 to TRBJ1-6; TRBD1 matches 11 bases. The CDR3 runs 15 residues. CDR1 and CDR2 from the germline V gene are MNHNS and SASEGT. J lost 7 bases, V lost 2 bases, and 1 base had no gene match. The CDR3 region has the DNA TGTGCCAGCAGTGAACGGACAGGGGGCAATTCACCCCTCCACTTT. It yields the protein CASSERTGGNSPLHF.

This clone was detected only a few times. This chain joins TRBV6-1 and TRBJ2-5; a weak D match, TRBD1 (5 bases). Germline loops: CDR1 MNHNS, CDR2 SASEGT. The length of the CDR3 is 14 residues. Trimming removed 1 base from V and 5 bases from J, with 11 bases in between. The CDR3 DNA is TGTGCCAGCAGTGAAGTGGCAGGGTTGGAGACCCAGTACTTC. This codes for CASSEVAGLETQYF.

This clone showed up just once. The chain employs TRBV7-9 and TRBJ1-2; no clear D gene. The germline gives CDR1 SEHNR, CDR2 FQNEAQ (reference sequence). The CDR3 spans 16 residues. Trimming took off 0 bases at V and 2 bases at J, with 13 bases between the two ends. CDR3 in DNA: TGTGCCAGCAGCTTAGCCTCGGGAGTTTCCAACTATGGCTACACCTTC. As protein: CASSLASGVSNYGYTF.